A selection of T cell receptor beta chains follows, all from one sample in a study of T cell repertoires in cytomegalovirus infection. MiXCR, run by TCRdb on the reads, gives a single entry per CDR3 protein. The sample holds tens of thousands of distinct CDR3 sequences, 3% to 4% seen once. The specimen was PBMCs. These receptors were obtained from a human donor in good health (CMV status not recorded). Some clones in this sample may be carry-over from other donors' samples. CDR3s leave out the opening cysteine and the closing phenylalanine or tryptophan.

v_gene: TRBV7-2
CDR3aa: ASSLDLGHIYGYT

v_gene: TRBV7-2
CDR3aa: ASSYGTSGRTDTQY

v_gene: TRBV7-9
CDR3aa: AIRLDSGNTIY

v_gene: TRBV11-3
CDR3aa: ASGTVPAEAF

v_gene: TRBV15
CDR3aa: ATSRDRGIQETQY

v_gene: TRBV10-3
CDR3aa: ATMNGGEQY

v_gene: TRBV7-2
CDR3aa: ASSLDRGPQH

v_gene: TRBV7-2
CDR3aa: ASSRRSGEPEAF

v_gene: TRBV10-3
CDR3aa: AISGGTGHTQY

v_gene: TRBV7-9
CDR3aa: ASSQTGQVLGETQY

v_gene: TRBV20-1
CDR3aa: SARDTSRGNTEAF

v_gene: TRBV12-3/TRBV12-4
CDR3aa: ASGRPTGPEAF

v_gene: TRBV4-2
CDR3aa: ASSQGGGSTNYGYT

v_gene: TRBV7-9
CDR3aa: ASSFQYNEQF

v_gene: TRBV28
CDR3aa: ASSFRGGTVNQPQH

v_gene: TRBV12-3/TRBV12-4
CDR3aa: ASSPRQGMETQY

v_gene: TRBV7-2
CDR3aa: ASSSQQLINSPLH

v_gene: TRBV11-2
CDR3aa: ASSRGVLDTGELF

v_gene: TRBV28
CDR3aa: ASSLTRGTGNQPQH

v_gene: TRBV7-2
CDR3aa: ASSLAVRPNEKLF

v_gene: TRBV7-6
CDR3aa: ASSLKAGTANTGELF

v_gene: TRBV11-2
CDR3aa: ASSLLTGKSYYEQY

v_gene: TRBV7-2
CDR3aa: ASSWGVGEQY

v_gene: TRBV7-3
CDR3aa: ASSSSDGGNTEAF

v_gene: TRBV7-8
CDR3aa: ASSLLTWDSGNTIY

v_gene: TRBV12-3/TRBV12-4
CDR3aa: ASSRMRVFNEQF

v_gene: TRBV7-2
CDR3aa: ASSPLLLGLAGDTQY

v_gene: TRBV5-4
CDR3aa: ASSLAGANVLT

v_gene: TRBV29-1
CDR3aa: SQAINEKLF

v_gene: TRBV29-1
CDR3aa: SVLAGTDTQY

v_gene: TRBV7-3
CDR3aa: ASSLNPPGRASSEQF

v_gene: TRBV10-3
CDR3aa: AISESRDNYGYT

v_gene: TRBV7-2
CDR3aa: ASSPQGGGGRSQY

v_gene: TRBV6-4
CDR3aa: ASSDSNLETQY

v_gene: TRBV7-8
CDR3aa: ASSPINSIYEQY

v_gene: TRBV11-1
CDR3aa: ASSLRDRGNNEQF

v_gene: TRBV4-2
CDR3aa: ASSQATGSNYGYT

v_gene: TRBV7-2
CDR3aa: ASSLIAGGGYNEQF

v_gene: TRBV30
CDR3aa: AWTLASEAF

v_gene: TRBV7-3
CDR3aa: ASSLKRTSSYNEQF

v_gene: TRBV7-6
CDR3aa: ASSSPPGQRTDTQY

v_gene: TRBV7-2
CDR3aa: ASSLGPRRSNYGYT

v_gene: TRBV7-2
CDR3aa: ASSYSSNQPQH